A selection of T cell receptor beta chains follows, all from one sample in a study of shared clonotypes between healthy human individuals. The table came from immunoSEQ multiplex PCR; TCRdb's copy has only in-frame clones and leaves some out. Of 400,000 to 500,000 clones in the sample, about 82% were seen once. The specimen was PBMCs. Source of these receptors: a woman aged 35 to 49 in good health. Some clones in this sample may be carry-over from other donors' samples. The CDR3 runs from the conserved cysteine through the conserved F or W. The D gene is left open where the match is weak. Part of the rows lack a size; the others show once, few, many or a class for expanded clones.

clone size	V gene	J gene	D gene	CDR3 DNA	CDR3 protein
.	TRBV5-1	TRBJ2-6	.	TGCGCCAGGATTAAAGACTCCGGGGCCAACGTCCTGACTTTC	CARIKDSGANVLTF
few	TRBV27	TRBJ2-1	.	TGTGCCAGCAGTTTAGGAGTCAATGAGCAGTTCTTC	CASSLGVNEQFF
.	TRBV9	TRBJ1-1	.	TGTGCCAGCAGCGAACAGGTCGGAGGCACTGAAGCTTTCTTT	CASSEQVGGTEAFF
.	TRBV11-2	TRBJ2-5	.	TGTGCCAGCAGCTTAGGAGGATTGGAGACCCAGTACTTC	CASSLGGLETQYF
.	TRBV7-6	TRBJ1-1	.	TGTGCCAGCAGCTTAGAGGGGCTAGAGGAAGCTTTCTTT	CASSLEGLEEAFF
.	TRBV19	TRBJ2-3	.	TGTGCCAGTAGTATAGCGAGGGGTGGCACAGATACGCAGTATTTT	CASSIARGGTDTQYF
.	TRBV2	TRBJ2-5	TRBD1	TGTGCCAGCAGTGGCGTTAACAGGGGAGAGACCCAGTACTTC	CASSGVNRGETQYF
once	TRBV5-4	TRBJ2-1	TRBD2	TGTGCCAGCAGCCCCCGGCGGGAGACCTACAATGAGCAGTTCTTC	CASSPRRETYNEQFF
.	TRBV2	TRBJ2-2	.	TGTGCCAGCAGAACAGGATCGAACACCGGGGAGCTGTTTTTT	CASRTGSNTGELFF
.	TRBV2	TRBJ2-5	.	TGTGCCAGCAGTACGTACCAAGAGACCCAGTACTTC	CASSTYQETQYF
few	TRBV20-1	TRBJ2-7	.	TGCAGTGCTCGACAAACCTACGAGCAGTACTTC	CSARQTYEQYF
.	TRBV7-9	TRBJ2-1	.	TGTGCCAGCAGCCCAACCCGACTCCGGGGCTCCTACAATGAGCAGTTCTTC	CASSPTRLRGSYNEQFF
.	TRBV18	TRBJ2-1	TRBD2	TGTGCCAGCTCACCCCCCGGGACTAGCTATAATGAGCAGTTCTTC	CASSPPGTSYNEQFF
.	TRBV5-1	TRBJ2-1	TRBD2	TGCGCCAGCAGCTTGGGAGCGGGAGTTTCCTACAATGAGCAGTTCTTC	CASSLGAGVSYNEQFF
few	TRBV7-7	TRBJ1-1	.	TGTGCTAGCAGCTTAGAAGGGGGACTGCCGCTTAACTTT	CASSLEGGLPLNF
once	TRBV7-9	TRBJ2-2	.	TGTGCCAGCAGCCCGGTCCCGGGACACACCACCGGGGAGCTGTTTTTT	CASSPVPGHTTGELFF
.	TRBV28	TRBJ2-1	.	TGTGCCAGCATTAGAGGCGATCCCCGCCGGGATGAGCAGTTCTTC	CASIRGDPRRDEQFF
many	TRBV30	TRBJ2-3	.	TGTGCCTGGAGCCTAGGGGGAGGGTCGGATACGCAGTATTTT	CAWSLGGGSDTQYF